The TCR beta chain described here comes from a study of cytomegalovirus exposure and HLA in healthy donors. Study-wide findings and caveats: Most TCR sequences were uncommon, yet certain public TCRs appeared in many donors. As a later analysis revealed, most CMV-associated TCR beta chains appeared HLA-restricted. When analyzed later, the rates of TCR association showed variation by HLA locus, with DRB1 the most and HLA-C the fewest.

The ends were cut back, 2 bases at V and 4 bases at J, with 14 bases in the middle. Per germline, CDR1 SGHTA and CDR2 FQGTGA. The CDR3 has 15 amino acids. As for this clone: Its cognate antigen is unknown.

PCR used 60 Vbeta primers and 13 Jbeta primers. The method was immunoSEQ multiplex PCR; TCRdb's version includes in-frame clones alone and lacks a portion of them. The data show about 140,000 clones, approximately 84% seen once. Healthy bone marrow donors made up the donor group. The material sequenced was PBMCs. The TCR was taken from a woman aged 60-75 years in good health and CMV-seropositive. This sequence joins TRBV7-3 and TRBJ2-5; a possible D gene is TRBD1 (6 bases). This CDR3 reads CASSLEGQGRETQYF. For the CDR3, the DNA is TGTGCCAGCAGCTTAGAAGGGCAGGGGCGAGAGACCCAGTACTTC.